The rows below give T cell receptor beta chains drawn from one sample of a study of T-cell reconstitution after alpha-beta-depleted transplantation in children. TCRdb reprocessed the PCR reads via MiXCR and lists one record per CDR3 protein. This sample has some 550,000 distinct CDR3 sequences, with around 19% found just once. Sequencing was performed on PBMCs from the stem cell graft donor, taken from the stem cell graft. The origin of the receptors is a human donor who donated a stem cell graft to a child with acute lymphoblastic leukemia. Each CDR3 is given with its conserved first and last residue. Each record gives: V gene, D gene, J gene, clone size, CDR3 length, CDR3 protein, CDR3 DNA. The D gene is left open where the match is weak. The listing skips clone size in some rows; elsewhere it reads once, few, many or a size class.

TRBV7-2	NA	TRBJ2-7	few	13	CASSLIPAYEQYF	TGTGCCAGCAGCTTAATCCCCGCCTACGAGCAGTACTTC
TRBV12-3/TRBV12-4	NA	TRBJ2-1	NA	15	CASSSTVRIYNEQFF	TGTGCCAGCAGTTCAACAGTCAGGATCTACAATGAGCAGTTCTTC
TRBV5-1	TRBD1	TRBJ1-2	few	13	CASSLLTGTDATF	TGCGCCAGCAGTCTGTTGACCGGGACAGATGCCACCTTC
TRBV29-1	NA	TRBJ1-1	NA	12	CSVAAGRSEAFF	TGCAGCGTGGCAGCAGGACGCAGTGAAGCTTTCTTT
TRBV3-1	NA	TRBJ2-4	few	14	CASSQGGSRPLQYF	TGTGCCAGCAGCCAAGGAGGGAGTAGGCCGTTACAGTACTTC
TRBV7-8	NA	TRBJ2-5	few	12	CASSDPGHRRYF	TGTGCCAGCAGCGATCCGGGCCACAGAAGGTACTTC
TRBV12-3/TRBV12-4	NA	TRBJ2-1	NA	16	CASSFGGGGAHNEQFF	TGTGCCAGCAGTTTTGGAGGGGGGGGCGCCCACAATGAGCAGTTCTTC
TRBV12-5	NA	TRBJ1-3	NA	14	CASGTGSSGNTIYF	TGTGCTAGTGGCACAGGGAGCTCTGGAAACACCATATATTTT
TRBV4-2	NA	TRBJ2-7	NA	13	CASSQDMGNEQYF	TGTGCCAGCAGCCAAGATATGGGGAACGAGCAGTACTTC
TRBV7-8	NA	TRBJ2-1	NA	14	CASSPGGSYNGQFF	TGTGCCAGCAGCCCAGGCGGCTCCTACAATGGGCAGTTCTTC
TRBV9	TRBD2	TRBJ2-5	NA	15	CASSVGGSGQETQYF	TGTGCCAGCAGCGTAGGTGGTAGCGGGCAAGAGACCCAGTACTTC
TRBV5-1	NA	TRBJ2-2	many	12	CASSPHTGELFF	TGCGCCAGCAGCCCCCACACCGGGGAGCTGTTTTTT
TRBV4-1	NA	TRBJ2-1	few	15	CASSQEGLASREQFF	TGCGCCAGCAGCCAAGAAGGGCTAGCGAGTCGTGAGCAGTTCTTC
TRBV7-3	NA	TRBJ2-1	NA	17	CASSRLGGVVVVNEQFF	TGTGCCAGCAGCCGCCTTGGGGGCGTTGTTGTGGTCAATGAGCAGTTCTTC
TRBV11-2	TRBD2	TRBJ2-1	few	18	CASSPPPFTSGRMDEQFF	TGTGCCAGCAGCCCTCCCCCCTTTACTAGCGGGAGAATGGATGAGCAGTTCTTC
TRBV29-1	NA	TRBJ2-3	few	14	CSARRVAGADTQYF	TGCAGCGCCCGCCGGGTCGCGGGTGCAGATACGCAGTATTTT
TRBV5-1	NA	TRBJ2-1	NA	14	CASSPTGIGGEQFF	TGCGCCAGCAGCCCGACAGGGATCGGGGGTGAGCAGTTCTTC
TRBV7-9	TRBD2	TRBJ2-7	NA	14	CASRLAGATYEQYF	TGTGCCAGCAGATTAGCGGGGGCCACCTACGAGCAGTACTTC
TRBV27	NA	TRBJ2-7	many	14	CASSLSVSSYEQYF	TGTGCCAGCAGTTTATCTGTTAGCTCCTACGAGCAGTACTTC
TRBV11-2	TRBD1	TRBJ1-6	few	15	CASSPPGQGRWPLHF	TGTGCCAGCAGCCCCCCCGGACAGGGAAGGTGGCCCCTCCACTTT
TRBV9	NA	TRBJ2-2	NA	16	CASSVVAGPITGELFF	TGTGCCAGCAGCGTAGTCGCCGGACCGATCACCGGGGAGCTGTTTTTT
TRBV5-1	NA	TRBJ1-1	NA	18	CASSSGFDSLPMNTEAFF	TGCGCCAGCAGCTCAGGGTTCGACAGCCTTCCAATGAACACTGAAGCTTTCTTT
TRBV5-1	TRBD1	TRBJ2-5	few	17	CASRAGTGGRGQETQYF	TGCGCCAGCAGAGCCGGGACAGGGGGTCGGGGCCAAGAGACCCAGTACTTC
TRBV5-1	NA	TRBJ2-1	few	13	CASSLGTNRSQFF	TGCGCCAGCAGCTTGGGGACTAATCGGTCGCAGTTCTTC
TRBV4-1	TRBD2	TRBJ2-2	NA	17	CASSQRGLAGVSGELFF	TGCGCCAGCAGCCAACGGGGACTAGCGGGAGTGTCGGGGGAGCTGTTTTTT
TRBV29-1	TRBD1	TRBJ2-1	NA	14	CSVDYTGVYNEQFF	TGCAGCGTTGATTATACAGGGGTCTACAATGAGCAGTTCTTC
TRBV15	NA	TRBJ2-2	NA	14	CATSLDRTTGELFF	TGTGCCACCAGCTTAGACAGGACCACCGGGGAGCTGTTTTTT
TRBV30	NA	TRBJ1-2	few	12	CAWSVPGYGYTF	TGTGCCTGGAGTGTTCCAGGGTATGGCTACACCTTC
TRBV12-3/TRBV12-4	TRBD2	TRBJ2-1	few	13	CASSFSGRKEQFF	TGTGCCAGCAGTTTTAGCGGGAGAAAAGAGCAGTTCTTC